This T cell receptor beta chain came from a study of cytomegalovirus exposure and HLA in healthy donors. The study ran its PCR with 60 Vbeta and 13 Jbeta primers. Some clones are missing from TCRdb's copy, which holds only in-frame ones; the method was immunoSEQ multiplex PCR. The profile shows about 130,000 clones, about 80% of them singletons. V was shortened by 6 bases and J by 7 bases, with 22 bases between the two germline ends. Looked up from germline, CDR1 is WSHSY and CDR2 is SAAADI. This CDR3 has 15 amino acids. This receptor was obtained from a man younger than 40 in good health and CMV-seronegative. The J gene is TRBJ2-7, the V gene TRBV10-2; D might be TRBD2 (6 bases). The sequenced sample was PBMCs. The CDR3 reads CASRDGTAQGTEQYF. The CDR3 region has the DNA TGCGCCAGCAGAGACGGGACGGCACAAGGGACTGAGCAGTACTTC.